These 22 T cell receptor beta chains were all obtained from the same sample, sequenced in a study of blood T cell repertoires in COVID-19. TCRdb's copy holds only in-frame clones and misses some; the assay was immunoSEQ multiplex PCR. Seen here are around 220,000 clones, 79% observed once, and the top ten hold approximately 4%. The specimen sequenced was peripheral blood. The receptors stem from a woman in her thirties or forties with active or convalescent COVID-19.

The J gene is TRBJ1-5, the V gene TRBV4-2; the match to TRBD1 covers 7 bases. V trimming: 1 base; J trimming: 7 bases; junction bases outside the gene matches: 7. This CDR3 comprises 15 residues. Germline-derived CDR1 and CDR2 are LGHNA and YNFKEQ. CDR3 region: CASSQGQTGSQPQHF. The CDR3 DNA is TGTGCCAGCAGCCAAGGACAGACAGGGAGCCAGCCCCAGCATTTT.

This clone was counted once. The CDR3, as DNA: TGTGCCAGCTCACCTCGGGGAAGTGAAGCTTTCTTT. Protein: CASSPRGSEAFF. The chain has TRBV18 and TRBJ1-1; no firm D call. The CDR3 runs to 12 residues. V lost 3 bases to trimming and J lost 7 bases, with 9 bases between them. Germline V gene sequence: CDR1 KGHSH, CDR2 LQKENI.

This chain connects TRBV5-1 to TRBJ2-5; 9 nucleotides match TRBD1. CDR1 and CDR2 from the germline V gene are SGHRS and YFSETQ. This CDR3 region has 14 residues. V gave up 4 bases and J gave up 7 bases; unmatched junction bases: 8. DNA for the CDR3: TGCGCCAGCAGCCCGGGGACAGGGCGGCTGACCCAGTACTTC. It translates to CASSPGTGRLTQYF.

The rearrangement joins TRBV3-1 (or the pseudogene TRBV3-2) to TRBJ2-1; 11 nucleotides line up with TRBD2. Germline values: CDR1 LGHDT, CDR2 YNNKEL (reference sequence). This CDR3 comprises 16 residues. Unmatched junction bases numbered 5, after V lost 0 bases and J lost 7 bases. DNA of the CDR3: TGTGCCAGCAGCCAAGAAGCACTAGCGGGGGATAATGAGCAGTTCTTC. Its translation: CASSQEALAGDNEQFF.

V gene TRBV5-4 combines with J gene TRBJ1-1; D might be TRBD1 (5 bases). The germline CDR1 and CDR2 sequences are SGHNT and YYREEE (reference sequence). The CDR3 extends over 14 amino acids. Trimming removed 3 bases at V and 2 bases at J, with 11 bases between. CDR3 loop: CASSSRVINTEAFF. The CDR3 DNA sequence: TGTGCCAGCAGCTCCAGGGTGATTAACACTGAAGCTTTCTTT.

This clone was counted between two and nine times. Written as DNA, the CDR3 is TGTGCCAGTAGTGACAGGGGATATAGCAATCAGCCCCAGCATTTT. It is translated as CASSDRGYSNQPQHF. The genes are TRBV19 and TRBJ1-5; 8 bases map to TRBD1. This CDR3 contains 15 residues. Germline V lookup: CDR1 LNHDA, CDR2 SQIVND (reference sequence). V lost 5 bases and J lost 0; bases outside the gene matches: 3.

This chain joins TRBV7-8 and TRBJ1-1; perhaps TRBD1 as D (5 bases). Trimming stripped 7 bases from V and 7 bases from J, with 16 bases between. Germline values: CDR1 SGHVS, CDR2 FQNEAQ. This CDR3 comprises 13 residues. The CDR3 here is CASTPTGGVEAFF. The DNA of the CDR3 is TGTGCCAGCACCCCAACGGGAGGGGTTGAAGCTTTCTTT.

The chain carries TRBV7-9 and TRBJ2-3; no clear D. V was cut by 5 bases and J by 1 base, with 16 bases left in between. The CDR3 runs 16 residues. The V gene's germline CDR1 is SEHNR and CDR2 FQNEAQ (reference sequence). The CDR3 DNA follows: TGTGCCAGCAGCGTTGCCAGGTGGCGTGGCACAGATACGCAGTATTTT. This codes for CASSVARWRGTDTQYF.

This clone was recorded a few times. This chain connects TRBV28 to TRBJ1-3; 9 nucleotides align to TRBD1. Per the germline V gene, CDR1 is MDHEN and CDR2 is SYDVKM. The CDR3 is 16 residues long. V lost 4 bases to trimming and J lost 4 bases; unmatched junction nucleotides: 8. The CDR3 loop is CASSSPGQGSGNTIYF. CDR3 DNA: TGTGCCAGCAGTTCACCGGGACAGGGTTCCGGAAACACCATATATTTT. Looking up the rest from reference TRBV28 and TRBJ1-3 gives the full variable domain: DVKVTQSSRYLVKRTGEKVFLECVQDMDHENMFWYRQDPGLGLRLIYFSYDVKMKEKGDIPEGYSVSREKKERFSLILESASTNQTSMYLCASSSPGQGSGNTIYFGEGSWLTVV.

This chain links TRBV5-1 with TRBJ2-4, with 11 bases lining up with TRBD2. Trimming cost V 2 bases and J 6 bases; bases outside gene matches: 4. The germline CDR1 and CDR2 sequences are SGHRS and YFSETQ. This CDR3 contains 15 residues. CDR3 residues: CASSLDTSGGNIQYF. DNA of the CDR3: TGCGCCAGCAGCTTAGACACTAGCGGGGGAAACATTCAGTACTTC.

The chain joins TRBV14 to TRBJ1-2; D may be TRBD1 (5 bases). This CDR3 contains 12 residues. Per the germline V gene, CDR1 is SGHDN and CDR2 is FVKESK. V lost 5 bases, J lost 8 bases, and 12 bases lay in between. CDR3 region: CASSSGIYGYTF. In DNA form, the CDR3 reads TGTGCCAGCAGCTCAGGGATCTACGGCTACACCTTC.

CDR3 loop: CASSGQGKMNTEAFF. Here the CDR3 DNA reads TGTGCCAGCAGCGGACAGGGAAAAATGAACACTGAAGCTTTCTTT. This chain links TRBV5-5 with TRBJ1-1, with 8 nucleotides matching TRBD1. Germline V gene data show CDR1 as SGHKS and CDR2 as YYEKEE (reference sequence). Trimming at V came to 4 bases and at J to 0 bases, leaving 5 bases not matched to a gene. CDR3 size: 15 residues.

The chain recombines TRBV7-9 with TRBJ1-2; TRBD1 matches at 8 bases. Germline lookup yields CDR1 SEHNR and CDR2 FQNEAQ (reference sequence). The junction had 3 bases not matched to a gene; V was cut back by 1 base and J by 2 bases. This CDR3 is built from 15 residues. CDR3 in amino acids: CASSLVGTGNYGYTF. The DNA for the CDR3 is TGTGCCAGCAGCTTAGTGGGGACAGGCAACTATGGCTACACCTTC.

This clone was recorded many times. The genes are TRBV30 and TRBJ1-2; D is possibly TRBD1 (6 bases). CDR3 size: 13 residues. V was pared by 7 bases and J by 4 bases, with 16 bases between. Germline CDR1 GTSNPN, CDR2 SVGIG (reference sequence). DNA of the CDR3: TGTGCCTCCACAGGGAGGGTAGGCTATGGCTACACCTTC. Translation: CASTGRVGYGYTF.

The chain couples TRBV6-2 or TRBV6-3 to TRBJ1-2; unclear D gene. The CDR3 runs to 14 residues. Trimming stripped 0 bases from V and 2 bases from J, with 7 bases between. Germline CDR1 and CDR2: MNHEY and SVGEGT. CDR3 nucleotides: TGTGCCAGCAGTTACTCGACACCGAACTATGGCTACACCTTC. Translating gives CASSYSTPNYGYTF.

The genes are TRBV9 and TRBJ1-2, with TRBD1 matching 12 bases. V lost 3 bases and J lost 7; bases outside the gene matches: 4. Looked up from germline, CDR1 is SGDLS and CDR2 is YYNGEE. The CDR3 contains 14 residues. CDR3 DNA sequence: TGTGCCAGCAGCGCGAAGGGACAGGGGGCTGGCTACACCTTC. Residues: CASSAKGQGAGYTF.

The rearrangement uses TRBV28 and TRBJ1-4; D ambiguous. Germline loops: CDR1 MDHEN, CDR2 SYDVKM. V gave up 8 bases and J gave up 1 base, with 8 bases separating them. CDR3 length equals 13 residues. CDR3 region: CASSERTNEKLFF. The CDR3 DNA sequence: TGTGCCAGCTCTGAGCGAACTAATGAAAAACTGTTTTTT.

This clone is a singleton in its sample. The CDR3 coding sequence is TGTGCCACCTACCTACTGGGGGGGATCGGCGATGAGCAGTTCTTC. This codes for CATYLLGGIGDEQFF. The rearrangement links TRBV28 to TRBJ2-1; 7 nucleotides align to TRBD2. Trimming removed 10 bases from V and 8 bases from J; junction bases left unmatched: 17. The CDR3 length is 15 residues. Germline V lookup: CDR1 MDHEN, CDR2 SYDVKM.

This chain joins TRBV12-3 or TRBV12-4 and TRBJ1-2; D remains unclear. The CDR3 is 13 amino acids. Trimming left V 1 base short and J 4 bases short, with 7 bases between. The CDR3 loop is CASSLDLFYGYTF. DNA for the CDR3: TGTGCCAGCAGTTTAGATTTATTCTATGGCTACACCTTC.

This rearrangement joins TRBV3-1 (or the pseudogene TRBV3-2) to TRBJ2-7, with a weak D call TRBD1 (6 bases). Germline CDR1 is LGHDT and CDR2 is YNNKEL (reference sequence). With 2 bases removed from V and 0 bases from J, the gap between germline ends came to 14 bases. The CDR3 has 16 residues. The CDR3 coding sequence is TGTGCCAGCAGCCAACCTCAGGGGTCGAGCTCCTACGAGCAGTACGTC. It encodes CASSQPQGSSSYEQYV.

The chain recombines TRBV4-2 with TRBJ2-5; 10 positions match TRBD2. Germline values: CDR1 LGHNA, CDR2 YNFKEQ. This CDR3 spans 15 amino acids. Germline trimming cut 3 bases from V and 5 bases from J; bases unmatched to any gene: 6. CDR3 sequence: CASSQSGGARETQYF. The DNA for the CDR3 is TGTGCCAGCAGCCAGAGCGGGGGGGCAAGGGAGACCCAGTACTTC.

The chain has TRBV5-4 and TRBJ2-7; tentatively, D is TRBD2 (5 bases). The CDR3 length is 14 residues. The germline V gene has CDR1 SGHNT and CDR2 YYREEE (reference sequence). The V end lost 1 base, the J end lost 2 bases, and 10 bases lay between the germline ends. CDR3 protein: CASSLRGSAYEQYV. The CDR3, as DNA: TGTGCCAGCAGCTTGCGGGGTTCCGCCTACGAGCAGTACGTC.